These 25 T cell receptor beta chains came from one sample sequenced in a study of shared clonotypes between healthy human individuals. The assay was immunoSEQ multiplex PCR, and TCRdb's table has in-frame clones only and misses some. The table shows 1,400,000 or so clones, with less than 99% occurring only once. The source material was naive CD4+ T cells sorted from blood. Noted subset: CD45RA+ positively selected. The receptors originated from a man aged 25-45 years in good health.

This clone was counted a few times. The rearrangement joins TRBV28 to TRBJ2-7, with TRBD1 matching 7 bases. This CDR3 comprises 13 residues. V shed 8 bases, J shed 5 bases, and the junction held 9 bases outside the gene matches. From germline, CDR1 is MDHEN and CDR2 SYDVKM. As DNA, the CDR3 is TGTGCCAGCCGACAGGGTATCACGGACGAGCAGTACTTC. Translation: CASRQGITDEQYF.

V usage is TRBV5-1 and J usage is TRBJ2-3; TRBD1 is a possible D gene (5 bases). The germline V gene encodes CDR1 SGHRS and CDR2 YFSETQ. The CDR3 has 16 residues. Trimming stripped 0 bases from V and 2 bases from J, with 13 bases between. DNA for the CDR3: TGCGCCAGCAGCTTGGGAGGTCAGGGCTTCACAGATACGCAGTATTTT. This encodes CASSLGGQGFTDTQYF.

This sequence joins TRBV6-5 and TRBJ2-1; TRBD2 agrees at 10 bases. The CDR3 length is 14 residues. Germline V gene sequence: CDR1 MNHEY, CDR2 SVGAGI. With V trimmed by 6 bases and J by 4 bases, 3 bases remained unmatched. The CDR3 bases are TGTGCCAGCAGAGGACTAGCGGAGTACAATGAGCAGTTCTTC. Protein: CASRGLAEYNEQFF.

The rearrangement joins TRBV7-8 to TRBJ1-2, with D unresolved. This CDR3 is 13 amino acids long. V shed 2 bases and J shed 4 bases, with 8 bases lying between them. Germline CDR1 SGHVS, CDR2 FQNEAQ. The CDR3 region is CASSLREGYGYTF. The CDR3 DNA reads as TGTGCCAGCAGCTTAAGGGAGGGCTATGGCTACACCTTC.

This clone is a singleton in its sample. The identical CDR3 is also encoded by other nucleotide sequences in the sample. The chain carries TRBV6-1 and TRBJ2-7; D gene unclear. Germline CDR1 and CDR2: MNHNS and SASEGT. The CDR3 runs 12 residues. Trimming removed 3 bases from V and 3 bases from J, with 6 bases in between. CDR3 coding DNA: TGTGCCAGCAGTGAGGGGTACTACGAGCAGTACTTC. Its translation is CASSEGYYEQYF.

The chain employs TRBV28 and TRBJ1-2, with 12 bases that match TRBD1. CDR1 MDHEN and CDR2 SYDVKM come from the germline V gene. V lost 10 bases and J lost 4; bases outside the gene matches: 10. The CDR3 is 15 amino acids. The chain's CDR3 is CATAGDRGLSYGYTF. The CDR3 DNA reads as TGTGCCACTGCGGGGGACAGGGGGCTAAGCTATGGCTACACCTTC.

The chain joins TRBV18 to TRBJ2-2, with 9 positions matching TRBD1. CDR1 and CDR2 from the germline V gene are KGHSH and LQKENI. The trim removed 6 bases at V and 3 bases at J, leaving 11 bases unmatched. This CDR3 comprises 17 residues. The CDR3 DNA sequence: TGTGCCAGCTCCCTTTATACGGGACAGGGCGACACCGGGGAGCTGTTTTTT. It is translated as CASSLYTGQGDTGELFF.

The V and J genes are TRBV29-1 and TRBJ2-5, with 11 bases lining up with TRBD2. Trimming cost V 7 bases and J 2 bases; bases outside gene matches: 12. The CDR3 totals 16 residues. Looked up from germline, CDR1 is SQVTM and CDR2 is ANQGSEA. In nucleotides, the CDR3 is TGCAGCGCCCAAAATTATAGCGGGAGGGTACAAGAGACCCAGTACTTC. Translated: CSAQNYSGRVQETQYF.

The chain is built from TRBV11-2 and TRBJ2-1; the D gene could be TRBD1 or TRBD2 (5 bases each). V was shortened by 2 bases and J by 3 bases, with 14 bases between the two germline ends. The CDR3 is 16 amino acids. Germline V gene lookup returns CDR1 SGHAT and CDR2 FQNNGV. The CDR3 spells CASSLRSGPDYNEQFF. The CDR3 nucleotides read TGTGCCAGCAGCTTAAGGTCGGGGCCCGACTACAATGAGCAGTTCTTC.

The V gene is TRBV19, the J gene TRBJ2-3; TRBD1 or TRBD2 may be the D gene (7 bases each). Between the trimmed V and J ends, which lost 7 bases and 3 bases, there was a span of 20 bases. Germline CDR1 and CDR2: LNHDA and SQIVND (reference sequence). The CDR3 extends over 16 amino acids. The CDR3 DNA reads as TGTGCCAGTAAGATCGGTCAGGGGGGAGGGACAGATACGCAGTATTTT. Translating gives CASKIGQGGGTDTQYF.

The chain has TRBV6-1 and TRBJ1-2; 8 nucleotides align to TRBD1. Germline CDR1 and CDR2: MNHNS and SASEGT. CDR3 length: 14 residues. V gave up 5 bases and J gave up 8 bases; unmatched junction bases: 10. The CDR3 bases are TGTGCCAGCAGTCTTCAGGGGGCGGGGTACGGCTACACCTTC. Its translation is CASSLQGAGYGYTF.

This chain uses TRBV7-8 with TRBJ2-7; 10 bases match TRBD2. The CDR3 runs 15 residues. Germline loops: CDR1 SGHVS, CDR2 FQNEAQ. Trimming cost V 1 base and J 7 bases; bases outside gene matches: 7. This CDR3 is CASSLVWLAGVEQYF. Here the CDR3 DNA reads TGTGCCAGCAGCTTAGTCTGGCTAGCGGGAGTTGAGCAGTACTTC. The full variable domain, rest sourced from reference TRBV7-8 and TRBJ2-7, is GAGVSQSPRYKVAKRGQDVALRCDPISGHVSLFWYQQALGQGPEFLTYFQNEAQLDKSGLPSDRFFAERPEGSVSTLKIQRTQQEDSAVYLCASSLVWLAGVEQYFGPGTRLTVT.

This CDR3 is CASKGYPDTQYF. Here the CDR3 DNA reads TGTGCCAGCAAAGGCTACCCGGATACGCAGTATTTT. The chain employs TRBV19 and TRBJ2-3; D is unresolved. This CDR3 has 12 residues. V was clipped by 9 bases and J by 6 bases, with 13 bases between them. Germline-derived CDR1 and CDR2 are LNHDA and SQIVND (reference sequence). The variable domain in full, with the rest retrieved from reference TRBV19 and TRBJ2-3, is DGGITQSPKYLFRKEGQNVTLSCEQNLNHDAMYWYRQDPGQGLRLIYYSQIVNDFQKGDIAEGYSVSREKKESFPLTVTSAQKNPTAFYLCASKGYPDTQYFGPGTRLTVL.

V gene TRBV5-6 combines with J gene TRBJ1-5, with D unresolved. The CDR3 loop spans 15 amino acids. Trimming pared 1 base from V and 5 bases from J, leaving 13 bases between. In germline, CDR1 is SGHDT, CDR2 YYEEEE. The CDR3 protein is CASSLLVQVDQPQHF. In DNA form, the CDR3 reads TGTGCCAGCAGCTTGTTGGTTCAGGTCGATCAGCCCCAGCATTTT. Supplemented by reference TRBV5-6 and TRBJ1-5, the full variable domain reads DAGVTQSPTHLIKTRGQQVTLRCSPKSGHDTVSWYQQALGQGPQFIFQYYEEEERQRGNFPDRFSGHQFPNYSSELNVNALLLGDSALYLCASSLLVQVDQPQHFGDGTRLSIL.

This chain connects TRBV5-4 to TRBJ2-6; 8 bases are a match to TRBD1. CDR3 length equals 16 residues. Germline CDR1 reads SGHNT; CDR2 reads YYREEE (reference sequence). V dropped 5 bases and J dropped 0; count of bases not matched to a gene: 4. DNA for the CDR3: TGTGCCAGCAGAGGGACAGGCGTCTCTGGGGCCAACGTCCTGACTTTC. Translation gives CASRGTGVSGANVLTF.

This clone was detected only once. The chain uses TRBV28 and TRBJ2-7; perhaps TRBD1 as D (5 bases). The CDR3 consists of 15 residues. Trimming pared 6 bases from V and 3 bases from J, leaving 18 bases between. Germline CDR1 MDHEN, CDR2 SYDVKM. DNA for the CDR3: TGTGCCAGCAGCCCCCCTGGGGCCTACTACTACGAGCAGTACTTC. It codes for CASSPPGAYYYEQYF.

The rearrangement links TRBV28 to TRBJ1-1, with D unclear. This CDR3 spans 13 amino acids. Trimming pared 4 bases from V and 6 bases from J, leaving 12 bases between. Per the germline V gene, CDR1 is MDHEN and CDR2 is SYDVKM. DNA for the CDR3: TGTGCCAGCAGTTCCCTTTACCCCGCTGAAGCTTTCTTT. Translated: CASSSLYPAEAFF.

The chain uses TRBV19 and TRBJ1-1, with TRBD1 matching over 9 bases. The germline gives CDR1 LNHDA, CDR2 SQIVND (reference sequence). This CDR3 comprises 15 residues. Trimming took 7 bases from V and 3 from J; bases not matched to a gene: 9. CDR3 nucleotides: TGTGCCAGTACCTCGGGAGGGGACAGGGACACTGAAGCTTTCTTT. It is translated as CASTSGGDRDTEAFF.

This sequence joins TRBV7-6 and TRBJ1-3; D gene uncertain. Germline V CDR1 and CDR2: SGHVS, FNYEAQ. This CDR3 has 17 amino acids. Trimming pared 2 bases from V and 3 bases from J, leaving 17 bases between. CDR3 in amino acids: CASSLINSGLGGNTIYF. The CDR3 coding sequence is TGTGCCAGCAGCTTAATTAATAGCGGCCTTGGTGGAAACACCATATATTTT.

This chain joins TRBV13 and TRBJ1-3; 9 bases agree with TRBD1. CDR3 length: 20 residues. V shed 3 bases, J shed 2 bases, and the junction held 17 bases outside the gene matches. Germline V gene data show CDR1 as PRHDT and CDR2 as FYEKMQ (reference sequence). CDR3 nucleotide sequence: TGTGCCAGCAGCTTTCCGGGACAGGGATTAGATGACCGGCCTGGAAACACCATATATTTT. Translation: CASSFPGQGLDDRPGNTIYF.

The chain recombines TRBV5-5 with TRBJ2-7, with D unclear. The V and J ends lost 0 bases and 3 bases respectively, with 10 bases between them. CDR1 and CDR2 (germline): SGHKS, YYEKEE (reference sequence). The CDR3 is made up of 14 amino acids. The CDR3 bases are TGTGCCAGCAGCTTGGGGGTCGAAAGCTACGAGCAGTACTTC. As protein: CASSLGVESYEQYF.

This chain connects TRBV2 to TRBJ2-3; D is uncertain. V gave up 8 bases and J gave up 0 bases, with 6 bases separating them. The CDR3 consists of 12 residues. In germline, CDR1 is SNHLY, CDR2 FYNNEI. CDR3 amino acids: CASGSSTDTQYF. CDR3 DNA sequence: TGTGCCAGCGGGTCGAGCACAGATACGCAGTATTTT.

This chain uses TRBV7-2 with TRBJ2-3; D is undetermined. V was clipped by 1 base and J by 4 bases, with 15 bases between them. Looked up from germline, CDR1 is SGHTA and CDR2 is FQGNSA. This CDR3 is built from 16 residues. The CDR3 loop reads CASSLGLVRIADTQYF. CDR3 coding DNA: TGTGCCAGCAGCTTAGGCTTAGTACGTATCGCAGATACGCAGTATTTT.

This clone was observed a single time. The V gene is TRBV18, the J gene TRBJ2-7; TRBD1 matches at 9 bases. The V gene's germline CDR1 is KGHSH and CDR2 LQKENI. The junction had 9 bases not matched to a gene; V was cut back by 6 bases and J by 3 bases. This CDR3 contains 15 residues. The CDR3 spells CASSAAGTGYYEQYF. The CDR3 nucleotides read TGTGCCAGCTCGGCCGCCGGGACAGGGTACTACGAGCAGTACTTC.

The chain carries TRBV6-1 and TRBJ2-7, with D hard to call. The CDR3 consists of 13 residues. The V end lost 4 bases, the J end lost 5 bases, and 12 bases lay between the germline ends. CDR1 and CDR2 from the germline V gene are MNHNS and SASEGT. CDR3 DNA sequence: TGTGCCAGCAGTGCTGGACCGTGGGACGAGCAGTACTTC. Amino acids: CASSAGPWDEQYF.